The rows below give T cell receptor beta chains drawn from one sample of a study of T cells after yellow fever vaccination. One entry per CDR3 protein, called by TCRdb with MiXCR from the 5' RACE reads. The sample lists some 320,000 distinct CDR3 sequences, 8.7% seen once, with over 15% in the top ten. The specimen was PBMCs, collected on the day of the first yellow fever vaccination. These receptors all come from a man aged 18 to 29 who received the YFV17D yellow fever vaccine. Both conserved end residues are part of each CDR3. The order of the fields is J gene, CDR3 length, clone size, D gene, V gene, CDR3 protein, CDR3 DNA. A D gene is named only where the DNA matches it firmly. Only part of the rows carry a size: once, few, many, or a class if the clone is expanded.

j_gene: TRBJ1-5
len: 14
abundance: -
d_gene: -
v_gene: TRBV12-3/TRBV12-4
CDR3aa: CASSPRQVNQPQHF
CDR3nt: TGTGCCAGCAGTCCGAGACAGGTAAATCAGCCCCAGCATTTT

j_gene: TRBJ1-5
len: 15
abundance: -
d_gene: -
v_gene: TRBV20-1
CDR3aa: CSASPPGGYNQPQHF
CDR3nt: TGCAGTGCTAGTCCCCCGGGGGGGTACAATCAGCCCCAGCATTTT

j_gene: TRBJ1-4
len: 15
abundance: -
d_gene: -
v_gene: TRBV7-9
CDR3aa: CASSPPDSFNEKLFF
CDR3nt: TGTGCCAGCAGCCCCCCGGACAGCTTTAATGAAAAACTGTTTTTT

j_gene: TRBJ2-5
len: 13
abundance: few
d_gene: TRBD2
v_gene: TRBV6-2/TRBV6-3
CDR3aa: CASRPSGKETQYF
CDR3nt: TGTGCCAGCAGACCTAGCGGAAAAGAGACCCAGTACTTC

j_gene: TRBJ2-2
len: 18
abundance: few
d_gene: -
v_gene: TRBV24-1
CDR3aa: CATSSPTDSGPLPGELFF
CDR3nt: TGTGCCACCAGTTCCCCAACCGATTCGGGACCCCTACCCGGGGAGCTGTTTTTT

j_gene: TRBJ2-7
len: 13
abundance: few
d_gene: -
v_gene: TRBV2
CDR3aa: CASTKGPPYEQYF
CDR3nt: TGTGCCAGCACCAAAGGACCTCCTTACGAGCAGTACTTC

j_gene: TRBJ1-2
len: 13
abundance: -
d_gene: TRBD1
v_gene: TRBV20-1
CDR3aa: CSARERTGKGYTF
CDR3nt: TGCAGTGCTAGAGAGAGGACAGGGAAGGGCTACACCTTC

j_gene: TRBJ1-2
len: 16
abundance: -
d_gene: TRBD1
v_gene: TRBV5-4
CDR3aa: CASSYLGGQGLYGYTF
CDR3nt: TGTGCCAGCAGCTACCTAGGAGGACAGGGACTCTATGGCTACACCTTC

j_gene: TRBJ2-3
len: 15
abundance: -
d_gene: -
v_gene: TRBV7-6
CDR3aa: CASSLAPGVTDTQYF
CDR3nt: TGTGCCAGCAGCTTAGCGCCGGGAGTTACAGATACGCAGTATTTT

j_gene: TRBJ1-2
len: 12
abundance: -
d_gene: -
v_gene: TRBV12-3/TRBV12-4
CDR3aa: CASRDVGYGYTF
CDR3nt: TGTGCCAGTAGGGACGTCGGCTATGGCTACACCTTC

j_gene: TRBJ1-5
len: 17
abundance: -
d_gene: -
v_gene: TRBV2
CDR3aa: CASSEALGLGANQPQHF
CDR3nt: TGTGCCAGCAGTGAGGCCTTGGGGCTCGGTGCTAATCAGCCCCAGCATTTT

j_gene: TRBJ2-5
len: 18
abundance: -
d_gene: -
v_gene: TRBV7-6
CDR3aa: CASSFSGGAGMYQETQYF
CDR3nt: TGTGCCAGCAGCTTCAGTGGAGGGGCCGGGATGTACCAAGAGACCCAGTACTTC

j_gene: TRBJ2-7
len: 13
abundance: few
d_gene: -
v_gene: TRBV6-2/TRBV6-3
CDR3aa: CASRQTRSYEQYF
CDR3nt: TGTGCCAGCAGGCAGACTAGATCCTACGAGCAGTACTTC

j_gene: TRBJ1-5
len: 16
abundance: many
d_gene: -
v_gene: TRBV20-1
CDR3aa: CSARVATGGLLKPQHF
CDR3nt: TGCAGTGCTAGAGTTGCGACCGGAGGACTTCTAAAGCCCCAGCATTTT

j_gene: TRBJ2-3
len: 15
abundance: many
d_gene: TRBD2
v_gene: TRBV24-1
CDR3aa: CATSEAGLAADTQYF
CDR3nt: TGTGCCACCAGTGAGGCGGGACTAGCGGCAGATACGCAGTATTTT

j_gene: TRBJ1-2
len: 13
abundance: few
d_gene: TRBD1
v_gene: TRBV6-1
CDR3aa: CASGQGVFYGYTF
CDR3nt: TGTGCCAGCGGACAGGGGGTATTCTATGGCTACACCTTC

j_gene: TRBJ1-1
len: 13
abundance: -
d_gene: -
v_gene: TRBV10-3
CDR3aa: CAISESNREGAFF
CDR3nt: TGTGCCATCAGTGAGTCGAACAGGGAGGGAGCTTTCTTT

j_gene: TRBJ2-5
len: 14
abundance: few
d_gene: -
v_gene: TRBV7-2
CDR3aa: CASTSFGTKETQYF
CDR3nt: TGTGCCAGCACCAGCTTTGGGACAAAAGAGACCCAGTACTTC

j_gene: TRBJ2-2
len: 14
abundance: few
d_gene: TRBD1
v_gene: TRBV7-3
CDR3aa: CASRWTGDTGELFF
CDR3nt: TGTGCCAGCAGGTGGACAGGGGACACCGGGGAGCTGTTTTTT

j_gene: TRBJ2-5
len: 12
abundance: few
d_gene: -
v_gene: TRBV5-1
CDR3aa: CASSQDEETQYF
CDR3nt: TGCGCCAGCAGCCAGGACGAAGAGACCCAGTACTTC

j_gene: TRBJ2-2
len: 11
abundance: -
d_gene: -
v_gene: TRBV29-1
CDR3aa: CSGLVTGELFF
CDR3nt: TGCAGCGGCCTTGTCACCGGGGAGCTGTTTTTT

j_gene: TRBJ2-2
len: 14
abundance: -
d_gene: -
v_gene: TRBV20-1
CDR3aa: CSARGQYNTGELFF
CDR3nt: TGCAGTGCTAGGGGCCAGTACAACACCGGGGAGCTGTTTTTT

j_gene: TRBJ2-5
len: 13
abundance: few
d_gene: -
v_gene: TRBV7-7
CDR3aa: CASSRDAQETQYF
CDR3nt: TGTGCTAGCAGCAGGGACGCACAAGAGACCCAGTACTTC

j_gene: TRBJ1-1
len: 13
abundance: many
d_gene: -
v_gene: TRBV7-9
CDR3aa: CASSFTGSAEAFF
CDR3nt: TGTGCCAGCAGCTTTACGGGGTCGGCTGAAGCTTTCTTT

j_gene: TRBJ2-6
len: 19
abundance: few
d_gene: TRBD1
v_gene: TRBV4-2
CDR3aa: CASSQDIRGRGSGANVLTF
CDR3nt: TGTGCCAGCAGCCAAGATATCAGGGGGCGAGGATCTGGGGCCAACGTCCTGACTTTC

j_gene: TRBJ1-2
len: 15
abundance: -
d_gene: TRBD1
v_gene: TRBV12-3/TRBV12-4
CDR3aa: CASSLGQGHIYGYTF
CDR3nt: TGTGCCAGCAGTTTGGGACAGGGACATATCTATGGCTACACCTTC

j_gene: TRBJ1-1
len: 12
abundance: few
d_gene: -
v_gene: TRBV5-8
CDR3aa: CASSPASTEAFF
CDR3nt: TGTGCCAGCAGTCCGGCGTCCACTGAAGCTTTCTTT

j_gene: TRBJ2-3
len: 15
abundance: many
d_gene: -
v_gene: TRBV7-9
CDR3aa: CASSLEGGPTDTQYF
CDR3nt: TGTGCCAGCAGCTTAGAGGGGGGCCCCACAGATACGCAGTATTTT

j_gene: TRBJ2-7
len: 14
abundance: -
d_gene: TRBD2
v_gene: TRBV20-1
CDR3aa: CSASPGLPPYEQYF
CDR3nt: TGCAGTGCTAGTCCGGGACTACCTCCTTACGAGCAGTACTTC

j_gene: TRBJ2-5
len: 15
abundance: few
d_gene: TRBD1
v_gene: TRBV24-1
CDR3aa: CATSDPGTAQETQYF
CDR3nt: TGTGCCACCAGTGACCCCGGGACAGCGCAAGAGACCCAGTACTTC

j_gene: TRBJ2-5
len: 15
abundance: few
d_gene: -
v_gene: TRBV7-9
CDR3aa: CASSTRKGVEETQYF
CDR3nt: TGTGCCAGCAGCACACGGAAGGGGGTAGAAGAGACCCAGTACTTC

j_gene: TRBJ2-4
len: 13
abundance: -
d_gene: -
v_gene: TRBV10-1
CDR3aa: CASAPGRGSIQYF
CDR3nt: TGCGCCAGTGCCCCCGGGCGAGGGAGCATTCAGTACTTC

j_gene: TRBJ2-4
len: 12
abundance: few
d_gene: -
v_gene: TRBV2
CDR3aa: CASRGEVNIQYF
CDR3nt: TGTGCCAGCAGGGGGGAGGTGAACATTCAGTACTTC

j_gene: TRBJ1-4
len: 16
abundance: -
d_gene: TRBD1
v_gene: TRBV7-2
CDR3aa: CASSSVPRGHNEKLFF
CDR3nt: TGTGCCAGCAGCTCGGTTCCCAGGGGGCATAATGAAAAACTGTTTTTT

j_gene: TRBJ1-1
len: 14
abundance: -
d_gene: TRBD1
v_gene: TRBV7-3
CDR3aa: CASSQDRKNTEAFF
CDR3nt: TGTGCCAGCAGCCAGGACAGGAAGAACACTGAAGCTTTCTTT

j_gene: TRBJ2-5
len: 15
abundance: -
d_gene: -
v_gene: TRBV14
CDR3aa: CASSPALGFQETQYF
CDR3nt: TGTGCCAGCAGCCCAGCACTAGGATTTCAAGAGACCCAGTACTTC

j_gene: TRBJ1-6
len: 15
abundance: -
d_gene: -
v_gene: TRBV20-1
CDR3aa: CSAPPLEGNNSPLHF
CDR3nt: TGCAGTGCTCCTCCCCTGGAAGGGAATAATTCACCCCTCCACTTT

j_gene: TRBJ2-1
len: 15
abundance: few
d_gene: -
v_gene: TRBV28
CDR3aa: CASSLSGADYNEQFF
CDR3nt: TGTGCCAGCAGTTTATCGGGAGCAGACTACAATGAGCAGTTCTTC

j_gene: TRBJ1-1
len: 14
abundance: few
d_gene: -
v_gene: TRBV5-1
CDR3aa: CASSLESENTEAFF
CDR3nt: TGCGCCAGCAGCTTGGAGTCAGAGAACACTGAAGCTTTCTTT

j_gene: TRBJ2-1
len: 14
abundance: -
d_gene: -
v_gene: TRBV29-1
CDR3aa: CSVGWQVSSNEQFF
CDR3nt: TGCAGCGTTGGGTGGCAGGTCAGCAGCAATGAGCAGTTCTTC

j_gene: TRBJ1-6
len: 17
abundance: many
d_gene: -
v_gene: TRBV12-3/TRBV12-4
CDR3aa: CASSFSGTSSYNSPLHF
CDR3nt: TGTGCCAGCAGTTTTTCCGGAACGAGCTCCTATAATTCACCCCTCCACTTT

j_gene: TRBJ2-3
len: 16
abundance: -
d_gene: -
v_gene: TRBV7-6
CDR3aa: CASSLEAGASPDTQYF
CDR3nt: TGTGCCAGCAGCTTAGAGGCGGGCGCGAGCCCAGATACGCAGTATTTT

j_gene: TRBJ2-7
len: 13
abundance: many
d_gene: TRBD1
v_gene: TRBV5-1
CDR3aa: CASRVTGGHEQYF
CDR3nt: TGCGCCAGCAGAGTTACAGGGGGCCACGAGCAGTACTTC

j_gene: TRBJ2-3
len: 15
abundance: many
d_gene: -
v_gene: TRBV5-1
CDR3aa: CASSLDLSEGDTQYF
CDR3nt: TGCGCCAGCAGCTTGGACCTTTCCGAGGGAGATACGCAGTATTTT

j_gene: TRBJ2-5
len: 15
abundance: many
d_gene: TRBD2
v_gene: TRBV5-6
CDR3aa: CASSLASGGFETQYF
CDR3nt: TGTGCCAGCAGCTTGGCTAGCGGGGGGTTCGAGACCCAGTACTTC